Presented here are 13 T cell receptor beta chains from one specimen sequenced in a study of shared clonotypes between healthy human individuals. This table comes from immunoSEQ multiplex PCR, and its TCRdb copy is limited to in-frame clones, with some not included. This repertoire shows 850,000 to 1,200,000 clones, about 75% found once; its top ten account for roughly 1.5%. Sequencing input: memory CD4+ T cells sorted from blood. The sample's subset: CD45RA-negative fraction. The receptor set was obtained from a young man in good health.

A note on this clone: Other DNA sequences in the same sample also yield this CDR3. The chain joins TRBV2 to TRBJ1-1; D perhaps matches TRBD1 (6 bases). Trimming removed 8 bases from V and 0 bases from J, with 13 bases in between. From germline, CDR1 is SNHLY and CDR2 FYNNEI. This CDR3 spans 14 amino acids. In nucleotides, the CDR3 is TGTGCCAGCTCCCTTGGGACATTGAACACTGAAGCTTTCTTT. Translating it yields CASSLGTLNTEAFF.

This rearrangement joins TRBV19 to TRBJ1-5; TRBD1 agrees at 7 bases. This CDR3 comprises 19 residues. Germline CDR1 LNHDA, CDR2 SQIVND (reference sequence). V shed 3 bases, J shed 0 bases, and the junction held 14 bases outside the gene matches. The CDR3 nucleotides are TGTGCCAGTAGTATCAAGGGAGGGGGCAATCGAAATAGCAATCAGCCCCAGCATTTT. Protein product: CASSIKGGGNRNSNQPQHF.

About this clone: The sample contains more than one DNA sequence encoding this CDR3. The genes are TRBV6-5 and TRBJ2-3, with a weak D call TRBD1 (6 bases). This CDR3 contains 14 residues. Deletions cut 7 bases from V and 1 base from J, with 12 bases between. From germline, CDR1 is MNHEY and CDR2 SVGAGI. The CDR3 loop is CASTVPGGTDTQYF. The CDR3 DNA reads as TGTGCCAGCACGGTGCCAGGGGGCACAGATACGCAGTATTTT.

This chain links TRBV30 with TRBJ2-5; D is unclear. Looked up from germline, CDR1 is GTSNPN and CDR2 is SVGIG (reference sequence). Trimming removed 0 bases at V and 5 bases at J, with 10 bases between. The length of the CDR3 is 13 residues. For the CDR3, the DNA is TGTGCCTGGAGTGTACGCGGTTGGGAGACCCAGTACTTC. It is translated as CAWSVRGWETQYF.

This sequence joins TRBV9 and TRBJ2-1, with no clear D. The CDR3 has 15 residues. The germline V and J ends were trimmed by 3 bases and 4 bases, with 14 bases remaining between them. Germline CDR1 reads SGDLS; CDR2 reads YYNGEE. The CDR3 spells CASSASMESYNEQFF. The CDR3 nucleotides read TGTGCCAGCAGCGCGTCGATGGAGTCTTACAATGAGCAGTTCTTC.

The chain is built from TRBV7-2 and TRBJ1-2; D might be TRBD1 (5 bases). The germline gives CDR1 SGHTA, CDR2 FQGNSA. V shed 4 bases and J shed 2 bases, with 14 bases lying between them. The CDR3 is 15 amino acids. CDR3 sequence: CASSSWGGQNYGYTF. CDR3 sequence (DNA): TGTGCCAGCAGCTCTTGGGGCGGACAAAACTATGGCTACACCTTC.

V usage is TRBV19 and J usage is TRBJ1-5; D remains unclear. Germline CDR1 LNHDA, CDR2 SQIVND (reference sequence). V was clipped by 6 bases and J by 2 bases, with 8 bases between them. CDR3 size: 13 residues. CDR3 sequence: CASSQGGNQPQHF. Here the CDR3 DNA reads TGTGCCAGTAGCCAAGGAGGCAATCAGCCCCAGCATTTT.

This clone was picked up one time. An end of the junction differs from the germline gene, which may be a read error. The gene calls are TRBV5-4 and TRBJ2-5; no clear D gene. CDR3 size: 12 residues. The germline CDR1 and CDR2 sequences are SGHNT and YYREEE (reference sequence). The DNA for the CDR3 is TGTGCCAGCAGCTTGGATCAAGAGACCCGGTACTTC. This gives the protein CASSLDQETRYF.

This clone was counted once. The chain joins TRBV28 to TRBJ2-7; D might be TRBD1 (5 bases). The germline CDR1 and CDR2 sequences are MDHEN and SYDVKM. Deletions cut 5 bases from V and 3 bases from J, with 5 bases between. CDR3 length: 11 residues. CDR3 nucleotides: TGTGCCAGCAGTGGACACTACGAGCAGTACTTC. Encoded protein: CASSGHYEQYF.

J is TRBJ2-3 and V is TRBV7-2; D is unresolved. This CDR3 spans 13 amino acids. Germline loops: CDR1 SGHTA, CDR2 FQGNSA. V dropped 5 bases and J dropped 2 bases, with 8 bases sitting between them. The DNA for the CDR3 is TGTGCCAGCAGCCAAGCCTTCACAGATACGCAGTATTTT. Its translation: CASSQAFTDTQYF.

The chain couples TRBV5-1 to TRBJ2-7; 9 bases line up with TRBD1. CDR1 SGHRS and CDR2 YFSETQ come from the germline V gene. Trimming removed 5 bases from V and 3 bases from J; junction bases left unmatched: 3. The CDR3 runs to 13 residues. For the CDR3, the DNA is TGCGCCAGCAGGTGGGGACAGGGCTACGAGCAGTACTTC. It is translated as CASRWGQGYEQYF.

On this clone: Other DNA sequences from this sample encode an identical CDR3 as well. CDR3 residues: CASSYDGFGELFF. CDR3 sequence (DNA): TGTGCCAGCAGTTACGATGGTTTCGGGGAGCTGTTTTTT. This chain joins TRBV6-6 and TRBJ2-2, with D uncertain. The CDR3 extends over 13 amino acids. The V end was cut by 2 bases, the J end by 7 bases, with 8 bases between. Germline CDR1 reads MNHNY; CDR2 reads SVGAGI (reference sequence).

A note on this clone: Other DNA variants within this sample encode the same CDR3. The CDR3 nucleotides read TGTGCCATCAGTGAGTGGGGAGACTATGGCTACACCTTC. As protein: CAISEWGDYGYTF. The chain combines TRBV10-3 with TRBJ1-2; D remains unclear. The CDR3 spans 13 residues. The V gene lost 1 base and the J gene lost 3 bases, with 6 bases spanning the gap. Germline V gene lookup returns CDR1 ENHRY and CDR2 SYGVKD.